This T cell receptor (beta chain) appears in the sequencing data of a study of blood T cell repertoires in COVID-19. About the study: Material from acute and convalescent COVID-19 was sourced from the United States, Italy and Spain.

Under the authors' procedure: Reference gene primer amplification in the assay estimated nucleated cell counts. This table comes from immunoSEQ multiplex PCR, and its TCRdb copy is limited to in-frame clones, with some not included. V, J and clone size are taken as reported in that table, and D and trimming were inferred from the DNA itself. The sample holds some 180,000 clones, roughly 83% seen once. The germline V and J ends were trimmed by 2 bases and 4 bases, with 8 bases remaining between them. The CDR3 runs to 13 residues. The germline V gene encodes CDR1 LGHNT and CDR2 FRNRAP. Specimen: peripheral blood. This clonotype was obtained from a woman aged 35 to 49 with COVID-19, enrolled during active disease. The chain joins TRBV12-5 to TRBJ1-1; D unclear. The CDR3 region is CASGLPRITEAFF. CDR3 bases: TGTGCTAGTGGTTTGCCTCGTATCACTGAAGCTTTCTTT.